These T cell receptor beta chains were read from a single sample in a study of OX40 agonist ivuxolimab in advanced cancers. Profiling relied on immunoSEQ multiplex PCR, and the TCRdb table lists in-frame clones only, not all of them. The sample shows 25,000 to 35,000 clones, 90% of them seen only once. The sequences come from CD4+ or CD8+ T cells sorted from blood, collected in a trial of the OX40 agonist ivuxolimab. The source of these receptors is an adult with an advanced solid tumor such as melanoma, head and neck, liver or kidney cancer. Each CDR3 is given with its conserved first and last residue. D genes are given only for firm matches. The listing skips clone size in some rows; elsewhere it reads once, few, many or a size class.

d_call,v_call,clone_size,j_call,cdr3_nt,cdr3_aa
NA,TRBV27,NA,TRBJ1-2,TGTGCCAGCAGTTCGTACAGGGTTGGTGGCTACACCTTC,CASSSYRVGGYTF
NA,TRBV6-5,NA,TRBJ2-1,TGTGCCAGCAAGTCTGGGAGCGGGTCTTACAATGAGCAGTTCTTC,CASKSGSGSYNEQFF
NA,TRBV4-1,NA,TRBJ1-1,TGCGCCAGCAGCCAGGTCCCGGGGGAGTGGGCTTTCTTT,CASSQVPGEWAFF
TRBD2,TRBV2,NA,TRBJ2-7,TGTGCCAGCCTGTCGGGGGGGGGTTACGGCTCCTACGAGCAGTACTTC,CASLSGGGYGSYEQYF
TRBD1,TRBV28,NA,TRBJ2-7,TGTGCCAGCAGTTCCCCTGACAGGGTTGGTCGGTTC,CASSSPDRVGRF
NA,TRBV7-7,NA,TRBJ2-3,TGTGCCAGCAGCCCGGGGCCCACAGATACGCAGTATTTT,CASSPGPTDTQYF
NA,TRBV7-6,once,TRBJ2-3,TGTGCCAGCGTTGATGCGGCGGGGCCAGATACGCAGTATTTT,CASVDAAGPDTQYF
TRBD2,TRBV27,NA,TRBJ2-7,TGTGCCAGCAGGGGACTAGCGGCAAACTCCTACGAGCAGTACTTC,CASRGLAANSYEQYF
NA,TRBV4-2,few,TRBJ1-1,TGTGCCAGCAGCCTCGAAAGGGGGAGCACTGAAGCTTTCTTT,CASSLERGSTEAFF
NA,TRBV9,NA,TRBJ2-3,TGTGCCAGCAGCGTAGAACTAGGGGGCACAGATACGCAGTATTTT,CASSVELGGTDTQYF
TRBD1,TRBV7-9,NA,TRBJ1-4,TGTGCCAGCAGCTCCCTAGGGACAGCGAATGAAAAACTGTTTTTT,CASSSLGTANEKLFF
NA,TRBV6-5,NA,TRBJ1-2,TGTGCCAGCACCTCCATTGGGTATGGCTACACCTTC,CASTSIGYGYTF
NA,TRBV28,NA,TRBJ2-3,TGTGCCACTGGGACTAGCACAGATACGCAGTATTTT,CATGTSTDTQYF
TRBD1,TRBV11-2,NA,TRBJ1-4,TGTGCCAGCAGCCTCGACGTGGGGACAGGGAACGAAAAACTGTTTTTT,CASSLDVGTGNEKLFF
NA,TRBV10-3,NA,TRBJ1-5,TGTGCCATCAGTGTAGGAGGTTTGGGCAATCAGCCCCAGCATTTT,CAISVGGLGNQPQHF
NA,TRBV7-2,NA,TRBJ2-1,TGTGCCAGCAGCTGGAGTGGGAGCTCCTACAATGAGCAGTTCTTC,CASSWSGSSYNEQFF
NA,TRBV6-5,NA,TRBJ2-7,TGTGCCAGCAGTCAATCCAGGGTCTACGAGCAGTACTTC,CASSQSRVYEQYF
NA,TRBV5-1,NA,TRBJ2-3,TGCGCCAGCAGCTTGACCGACAGCTCTACTAGCACAGATACGCAGTATTTT,CASSLTDSSTSTDTQYF
NA,TRBV4-1,NA,TRBJ2-4,TGCGCCAGCAGCCAAGAGGTACCTGACAGCCTAGCCAAAAACATTCAGTACTTC,CASSQEVPDSLAKNIQYF
NA,TRBV27,NA,TRBJ2-7,TGTGCCAGCAGTTACGAAAGACAGGCTTCCTACGAGCAGTACTTC,CASSYERQASYEQYF
NA,TRBV4-3,NA,TRBJ2-5,TGCGCCAGCAGCCAAGAATGGGGGGAAGAGACCCAGTACTTC,CASSQEWGEETQYF
TRBD1,TRBV27,NA,TRBJ2-7,TGTGCCAGCAGTTCGCGACAGGGCGCCTACGAGCAGTACTTC,CASSSRQGAYEQYF
TRBD1,TRBV6-4,NA,TRBJ2-7,TGTGCCAGCAGTGTCACAGGGGGCTACGAGCAGTACTTC,CASSVTGGYEQYF
NA,TRBV5-5,NA,TRBJ2-2,TGTGCCAGCAGCCTCGGGTGGAACACCGGGGAGCTGTTTTTT,CASSLGWNTGELFF
TRBD1,TRBV28,once,TRBJ2-6,TGTGCCAGCTCCCTTCAGGGGGCGCACCCCCCTGGGGCCAACGTCCTGACTTTC,CASSLQGAHPPGANVLTF
NA,TRBV7-6,few,TRBJ1-1,TGTGCCAGCAGCTTAGAGCCGATGAACACTGAAGCTTTCTTT,CASSLEPMNTEAFF
TRBD1,TRBV27,NA,TRBJ1-1,TGTGCCAGCAGTAAGACAGGGGCCTACACTGAAGCTTTCTTT,CASSKTGAYTEAFF
TRBD1,TRBV30,once,TRBJ1-4,TGTGCCTGGAGTACAGGGGAGGTAACTAATGAAAAACTGTTTTTT,CAWSTGEVTNEKLFF
NA,TRBV6-5,NA,TRBJ1-2,TGTGCCAGCAGTTACTCGAAAAACAACTATGGCTACACCTTC,CASSYSKNNYGYTF
TRBD1,TRBV28,NA,TRBJ1-3,TGTGCCAGCAGTCTTGACAGGGCGTCTGGAAACACCATATATTTT,CASSLDRASGNTIYF
NA,TRBV19,NA,TRBJ2-3,TGTGCCAGTAGTACGTCAAGCACAGATACGCAGTATTTT,CASSTSSTDTQYF
NA,TRBV9,NA,TRBJ2-2,TGTGCCAGCAGCTCTCTTGGCTCCCCGAACACCGGGGAGCTGTTTTTT,CASSSLGSPNTGELFF
NA,TRBV27,NA,TRBJ2-3,TGTGCCAGCAGCCACACAGATACGCAGTATTTT,CASSHTDTQYF
NA,TRBV7-6,NA,TRBJ2-7,TGTGCCAGCAGCGCCTCTCAGTCCTACGAGCAGTACTTC,CASSASQSYEQYF
NA,TRBV19,NA,TRBJ2-5,TGTGCCAGTAGTATATTTAAGGGGGAGACCCAGTACTTC,CASSIFKGETQYF
NA,TRBV9,NA,TRBJ1-1,TGTGCCAGCGCGTCGGGAATTGCGGGTAGTGAAGCTTTCTTT,CASASGIAGSEAFF
NA,TRBV28,NA,TRBJ2-7,TGTGCCAGCAGTTTAGATAGCCAAACCTACGAGCAGTACTTC,CASSLDSQTYEQYF
TRBD1,TRBV7-9,NA,TRBJ1-2,TGTGCCAGCAGCTTGGGACAGGGGGCGTCAAACTATGGCTACACCTTC,CASSLGQGASNYGYTF
TRBD2,TRBV19,NA,TRBJ2-3,TGTGCCAGTAGGGGGGGACTAGCGGCTGCAGATACGCAGTATTTT,CASRGGLAAADTQYF
NA,TRBV29-1,NA,TRBJ1-1,TGCAGCGTTGATGGGGCACTGAGCCCTGAAGCTTTCTTT,CSVDGALSPEAFF
TRBD1,TRBV27,NA,TRBJ1-6,TGTGCCAGCAGTGCCGGGACAGGGGGCCTGTCACCCCTCCACTTT,CASSAGTGGLSPLHF
NA,TRBV28,NA,TRBJ2-1,TGTGCCAGCAGTTCCACAGGGTACAATGAGCAGTTCTTC,CASSSTGYNEQFF
TRBD1,TRBV5-1,NA,TRBJ2-7,TGCGCCAGCAGCTCCCCCGGGACAGGGGCCACCTACGAGCAGTACTTC,CASSSPGTGATYEQYF
TRBD2,TRBV29-1,NA,TRBJ2-2,TGCAGCGTTCAGCGTAGCGGGAGTGACACCGGGGAGCTGTTTTTT,CSVQRSGSDTGELFF
TRBD2,TRBV28,NA,TRBJ2-2,TGTGCCAGCAGTACTAGCGGGAGAGTATCCGGGGAGCTGTTTTTT,CASSTSGRVSGELFF
NA,TRBV7-9,NA,TRBJ2-1,TGTGCCGGGGTCACTACTAGGAATGAGCAGTTCTTC,CAGVTTRNEQFF
NA,TRBV6-1,NA,TRBJ2-3,TGTGCCAGCAGTGTCATCCCTCCGCGAACAGGAGGGGGGACAGATACGCAGTATTTT,CASSVIPPRTGGGTDTQYF
TRBD2,TRBV28,NA,TRBJ2-3,TGTGCCAGCAGCCCCACCGGGGGGTTTAAACCAGATACGCAGTATTTT,CASSPTGGFKPDTQYF
NA,TRBV4-2,NA,TRBJ2-7,TGTGCCAGCAGCCAAGGGGGGAACCCCGGGGGCGAGCAGTACTTC,CASSQGGNPGGEQYF
TRBD1,TRBV7-9,few,TRBJ1-1,TGTGCCAGCAGCCCAGGGGGACCCCCAACTGAAGCTTTCTTT,CASSPGGPPTEAFF
NA,TRBV19,NA,TRBJ1-3,TGTGCCAGTAGTATCGGAGGAAACACCATATATTTT,CASSIGGNTIYF
NA,TRBV4-1,NA,TRBJ2-3,TGCGCCAGCAGCCAGCCGAGCGGGGATACGCAGTATTTT,CASSQPSGDTQYF